Following are 21 T cell receptor beta chains from one sample sequenced in a study of cytomegalovirus exposure and HLA in healthy donors. Primers for the PCR totalled 60 Vbeta and 13 Jbeta. Profiled with immunoSEQ multiplex PCR; TCRdb holds only in-frame clones, not every one. This sample has 200,000 or so clones, with around 75% found just once. Input material: PBMCs. The receptors derive from a woman in her twenties or thirties in good health and CMV-seropositive.

The chain has TRBV7-9 and TRBJ1-1; D is possibly TRBD1 (6 bases). The length of the CDR3 is 14 residues. Looked up from germline, CDR1 is SEHNR and CDR2 is FQNEAQ (reference sequence). With 5 bases removed from V and 5 bases from J, the gap between germline ends came to 15 bases. This CDR3 reads CASSNTGRKTEAFF. DNA for the CDR3: TGTGCCAGCAGCAACACAGGGAGAAAGACTGAAGCTTTCTTT.

The rearrangement joins TRBV7-6 to TRBJ2-5; possible D gene TRBD2, 6 bases. CDR1 and CDR2 from the germline V gene are SGHVS and FNYEAQ. This CDR3 is 17 amino acids long. V was pared by 5 bases and J by 0 bases, with 19 bases between. CDR3 DNA: TGTGCCAGCAGCCTACAACCCCCAACTAGCAACCAAGAGACCCAGTACTTC. It specifies CASSLQPPTSNQETQYF.

The table lists this clone with a count of one. This sequence joins TRBV4-1 and TRBJ1-2; TRBD1 is a possible D gene (5 bases). CDR1 is MGHRA, CDR2 YSYEKL, per germline. Trimming pared 0 bases from V and 8 bases from J, leaving 22 bases between. CDR3 size: 17 residues. CDR3: CASSQDSYDSIMLGYTF. CDR3 DNA sequence: TGCGCCAGCAGCCAAGACTCGTACGACAGTATTATGCTGGGCTACACCTTC.

The chain uses TRBV28 and TRBJ2-7, with 8 bases that match TRBD1. Unmatched junction bases numbered 12, after V lost 5 bases and J lost 3 bases. The V gene's germline CDR1 is MDHEN and CDR2 SYDVKM. The CDR3 has 16 amino acids. The DNA of the CDR3 is TGTGCCAGCAGTCGCCTGACCACAGGGGGAGGCTACGAGCAGTACTTC. This gives the protein CASSRLTTGGGYEQYF.

The genes are TRBV6-4 and TRBJ2-1; TRBD2 matches 12 bases. In germline, CDR1 is MRHNA, CDR2 SNTAGT. This CDR3 has 16 residues. J lost 9 bases, V lost 2 bases, and 8 bases had no gene match. CDR3 region: CASSDLAGGHFGEQFF. In DNA form, the CDR3 reads TGTGCCAGCAGTGACCTAGCGGGGGGGCATTTCGGTGAGCAGTTCTTC.

J is TRBJ1-6 and V is TRBV2; tentative D call: TRBD1 (5 bases). This CDR3 is 19 amino acids long. CDR1 SNHLY and CDR2 FYNNEI come from the germline V gene. V lost 4 bases to trimming and J lost 0 bases, with 19 bases between them. DNA of the CDR3: TGTGCCAGCAGTGGACAGAACCCAATCACGTACTCCTATAATTCACCCCTCCACTTT. Translated: CASSGQNPITYSYNSPLHF.

The V and J genes are TRBV9 and TRBJ2-2; D perhaps matches TRBD2 (7 bases). V dropped 5 bases and J dropped 4 bases, with 15 bases sitting between them. Germline-derived CDR1 and CDR2 are SGDLS and YYNGEE. This CDR3 has 15 amino acids. The CDR3 DNA reads TGTGCCAGCAGGGGGCGGGGGCGCAGCACCGGGGAGCTGTTTTTT. It translates to CASRGRGRSTGELFF.

The chain recombines TRBV6-5 with TRBJ1-2; unclear D gene. CDR1 and CDR2 (germline): MNHEY, SVGAGI. The CDR3 is 13 amino acids. V was trimmed by 6 bases and J by 8 bases, leaving 16 bases between them. The CDR3 DNA reads as TGTGCCAGCAGCTATACGGTGGTAGAGGGCTACACCTTC. Translating it yields CASSYTVVEGYTF.

This chain joins TRBV7-2 and TRBJ1-1; D remains ambiguous. V was cut by 1 base and J by 10 bases, with 10 bases left in between. Germline CDR1 SGHTA, CDR2 FQGNSA. CDR3 length equals 12 residues. CDR3 sequence: CASSLVSGGAFF. As DNA, the CDR3 is TGTGCCAGCAGCTTAGTATCAGGAGGAGCTTTCTTT.

This chain joins TRBV13 and TRBJ2-5; the match to TRBD1 covers 10 bases. V lost 2 bases and J lost 2; bases outside the gene matches: 8. CDR3 size: 17 residues. CDR1 and CDR2 (germline): PRHDT, FYEKMQ (reference sequence). CDR3 residues: CASSLYRDRGVQETQYF. CDR3 coding DNA: TGTGCCAGCAGCTTATACCGGGACAGGGGCGTTCAAGAGACCCAGTACTTC.

The chain employs TRBV19 and TRBJ2-6, with 9 nucleotides matching TRBD1. Trimming cost V 7 bases and J 0 bases; bases outside gene matches: 22. This CDR3 is 22 amino acids long. Germline CDR1 and CDR2: LNHDA and SQIVND (reference sequence). The CDR3 DNA is TGTGCCAGTACCCCTCGACAAAGCCCACCGGGACAGGGTAGCTCTGGGGCCAACGTCCTGACTTTC. As protein: CASTPRQSPPGQGSSGANVLTF.

The chain employs TRBV19 and TRBJ2-3, with 9 positions matching TRBD2. The CDR3 extends over 13 amino acids. In germline, CDR1 is LNHDA, CDR2 SQIVND (reference sequence). The J segment lost 6 bases and the V segment lost 5 bases, leaving 3 bases of the junction unmatched. The CDR3 loop reads CASSVSGRDTQYF. CDR3 nucleotides: TGTGCCAGTAGTGTCAGCGGGAGGGATACGCAGTATTTT.

This clone was detected only a few times. The V call is TRBV19, the J call TRBJ1-1, with TRBD1 matching 8 bases. Trimming removed 5 bases from V and 5 bases from J; junction bases left unmatched: 10. The germline V gene has CDR1 LNHDA and CDR2 SQIVND (reference sequence). CDR3 length: 15 amino acids. CDR3 nucleotide sequence: TGTGCCAGTAGTGCCCGATACGACAGGGGTACTGAAGCTTTCTTT. Its translation: CASSARYDRGTEAFF. The variable domain in full, completed from reference TRBV19 and TRBJ1-1, reads DGGITQSPKYLFRKEGQNVTLSCEQNLNHDAMYWYRQDPGQGLRLIYYSQIVNDFQKGDIAEGYSVSREKKESFPLTVTSAQKNPTAFYLCASSARYDRGTEAFFGQGTRLTVV.

CDR3 DNA: TGTGCCAGCACCCCTCAGGCGTCGGGAAACACCATATATTTT. Amino acid sequence: CASTPQASGNTIYF. The chain combines TRBV9 with TRBJ1-3, with D unclear. V lost 6 bases and J lost 4, with 14 bases in between. Germline V CDR1 and CDR2: SGDLS, YYNGEE. This CDR3 is 14 amino acids long.

This rearrangement joins TRBV27 to TRBJ1-1, with D unclear. In germline, CDR1 is MNHEY, CDR2 SMNVEV (reference sequence). V was shortened by 4 bases and J by 13 bases, with 19 bases between the two germline ends. The CDR3 is 13 residues long. The CDR3 coding sequence is TGTGCCAGCAGTTCTAACATCGACCAGGTCGATTTCTTT. This gives the protein CASSSNIDQVDFF.

V and J are TRBV5-6 and TRBJ1-6; D remains unclear. V was shortened by 5 bases and J by 7 bases, with 10 bases between the two germline ends. The CDR3 consists of 13 residues. The germline V gene encodes CDR1 SGHDT and CDR2 YYEEEE. CDR3 nucleotides: TGTGCCAGCAGGAACAGCAGGAATTCACCCCTCCACTTT. It translates to CASRNSRNSPLHF.

The rearrangement uses TRBV7-8 and TRBJ2-7; TRBD1 matches 7 bases. The ends lost 4 bases at V and 6 bases at J; junction bases unmatched: 15. The CDR3 runs to 16 residues. Per germline, CDR1 SGHVS and CDR2 FQNEAQ. In DNA, the CDR3 is TGTGCCAGCAGCTCCCCGGTTGGGACAGAACGGGTCGAGCAGTACTTC. Protein: CASSSPVGTERVEQYF.

This clone was recorded once. The chain carries TRBV19 and TRBJ2-7; TRBD2 agrees at 8 bases. V gave up 3 bases and J gave up 0 bases; unmatched junction bases: 4. Looked up from germline, CDR1 is LNHDA and CDR2 is SQIVND (reference sequence). The CDR3 sequence is 15 residues long. The CDR3 DNA reads as TGTGCCAGTAGTATTACTAGCGGCAGCTCCTACGAGCAGTACTTC. It encodes CASSITSGSSYEQYF.

The V and J genes are TRBV28 and TRBJ2-1; a possible D gene is TRBD2 (6 bases). Germline V gene data show CDR1 as MDHEN and CDR2 as SYDVKM. The CDR3 has 13 amino acids. V lost 9 bases, J lost 7 bases, and 16 bases lay in between. CDR3 DNA sequence: TGTGCCAGACGACTAGGAGAGGATAATGAGCAGTTCTTC. Translated: CARRLGEDNEQFF. Full variable domain (remainder filled in from reference TRBV28 and TRBJ2-1): DVKVTQSSRYLVKRTGEKVFLECVQDMDHENMFWYRQDPGLGLRLIYFSYDVKMKEKGDIPEGYSVSREKKERFSLILESASTNQTSMYLCARRLGEDNEQFFGPGTRLTVL.

In nucleotides, the CDR3 is TGTGCCAGCAGAGACTGGGACAGGGGTGATCAGCCCCAGCATTTT. This translates into CASRDWDRGDQPQHF. The V gene is TRBV6-6, the J gene TRBJ1-5; 10 nucleotides line up with TRBD1. With 6 bases clipped from V and 5 bases from J, the junction kept 7 bases outside the gene matches. In germline, CDR1 is MNHNY, CDR2 SVGAGI (reference sequence). The CDR3 has 15 amino acids.

V is TRBV7-9 and J is TRBJ2-7, with 8 bases aligning to TRBD2. The CDR3 is 13 amino acids. In germline, CDR1 is SEHNR, CDR2 FQNEAQ (reference sequence). V gave up 5 bases and J gave up 7 bases; unmatched junction bases: 7. The CDR3 DNA reads TGTGCCAGCAGCCCCGAGGCGGGAGGAGAGCAGTACTTC. Translating gives CASSPEAGGEQYF.